Listed below are T cell receptor beta chains from one sample, sequenced in a study of cytomegalovirus exposure and HLA in healthy donors. Sequencing used immunoSEQ multiplex PCR; TCRdb keeps in-frame clones, though not all of them. The table lists about 98,000 clones, more than 60% of them singletons. Sequencing was performed on PBMCs. All receptors derive from a man aged 50 to 60 in good health and CMV-seronegative. Both conserved end residues are part of each CDR3. The D gene is left open where the match is weak. The listing skips clone size in some rows; elsewhere it reads once, few, many or a size class.

v_call	clone_size	d_call	j_call	cdr3_nt	cdr3_aa
TRBV4-1	few	.	TRBJ2-1	TGCGCCAGCAGCCAACTGAGCGGCCCCTACAATGAGCAGTTCTTC	CASSQLSGPYNEQFF
TRBV18	.	.	TRBJ1-4	TGTGCCAGCTCACCGAGTGAGGGGGTTGGTGAAAAACTGTTTTTT	CASSPSEGVGEKLFF
TRBV5-1	.	.	TRBJ1-2	TGCGCCAGCAGCTTGGCCAACGGGGGCTATGGCTACACCTTC	CASSLANGGYGYTF
TRBV9	.	TRBD2	TRBJ2-1	TGTGCCAGCAGCGTAGGTCCTAGCGGGAGAAGGGGGGACAATGAGCAGTTCTTC	CASSVGPSGRRGDNEQFF
TRBV6-5	.	.	TRBJ2-1	TGTGCCAGCAGTCTCGGGACTCCGACTTACAATGAGCAGTTCTTC	CASSLGTPTYNEQFF
TRBV5-1	.	.	TRBJ2-1	TGCGCCAGCAGCTTGGATTCTGGTGGGAGTAGTAGTGAGCAGTTCTTC	CASSLDSGGSSSEQFF
TRBV27	.	TRBD1	TRBJ1-6	TGTGCCAGCAGTTCTCAGACAGGGGGCATATCACCCCTCCACTTT	CASSSQTGGISPLHF
TRBV7-2	.	TRBD1	TRBJ1-2	TGTGCCAGCAGCCCCCGAACAGGGGTGGGCTATGGCTACACCTTC	CASSPRTGVGYGYTF
TRBV5-1	.	TRBD1	TRBJ1-4	TGCGCCAGCAGCTTGCCCCGGGACAGTAATGAAAAACTGTTTTTT	CASSLPRDSNEKLFF
TRBV6-6	.	TRBD1	TRBJ2-7	TGTGCCAGCTCACAGGGAAATGGACAGGAAGCCTACGAGCAGTACTTC	CASSQGNGQEAYEQYF
TRBV9	.	.	TRBJ2-6	TGTGCCAGCAGCGTAGAGCACAGGGTCTCTGGGGCCAACGTCCTGACTTTC	CASSVEHRVSGANVLTF
TRBV9	.	.	TRBJ2-1	TGTGCCAGCAGCCCGAACCTTTATCAGCGCTCCTACAATGAGCAGTTCTTC	CASSPNLYQRSYNEQFF
TRBV14	.	TRBD1	TRBJ2-7	TGTGCCAGCAGCCGACAGACAGGGACCTACGAGCAGTACTTC	CASSRQTGTYEQYF
TRBV4-3	.	.	TRBJ2-7	TGCGCCAGCAGCCAAGATCGGAGCTCCTACGAGCAGTACTTC	CASSQDRSSYEQYF
TRBV6-5	.	TRBD1	TRBJ2-7	TGTGCCAGCAGTTCTGGACAGGGGGCCGTCTCCTACGAGCAGTACTTC	CASSSGQGAVSYEQYF
TRBV11-2	.	.	TRBJ2-5	TGTGCCAGCAGCCGCAGGGGCAGGGAGACCCAGTACTTC	CASSRRGRETQYF
TRBV7-9	few	TRBD1	TRBJ1-1	TGTGCCAGCACGCTGTTGACAGGGATGAACACTGAAGCTTTCTTT	CASTLLTGMNTEAFF
TRBV4-2	few	TRBD2	TRBJ2-3	TGTGCCAGCAGCCCGCTGGGACTAGGGGCCACAGATACGCAGTATTTT	CASSPLGLGATDTQYF
TRBV18	.	TRBD2	TRBJ2-7	TGTGCCAGCTCACCATATGGGACTAGCGGGGGCAGTCTTTCCTACGAGCAGTACTTC	CASSPYGTSGGSLSYEQYF
TRBV19	few	.	TRBJ2-2	TGTGCCAGTAGTATCTACCCGGGTTTGGGCGGGGAGCTGTTTTTT	CASSIYPGLGGELFF
TRBV10-2	.	.	TRBJ1-3	TGCGCCAGCAACACAGGAGGGGAAACGAACACCATATATTTT	CASNTGGETNTIYF
TRBV28	.	.	TRBJ2-3	TGTGCCAGCAGTTTAGCCAGAAACACAGATACGCAGTATTTT	CASSLARNTDTQYF
TRBV6-5	.	.	TRBJ1-6	TGTGCCAGCAGTACACAGCATAATTCACCCCTCCACTTT	CASSTQHNSPLHF
TRBV28	few	.	TRBJ1-2	TGTGCCAGCAGTCCCACCTCCCTTCTCGGGGGTGGCTACACCTTC	CASSPTSLLGGGYTF
TRBV19	once	TRBD1	TRBJ1-2	TGTGCCAGTAGTATACGGGGACAGGGGTATGGCTACACCTTC	CASSIRGQGYGYTF
TRBV28	once	TRBD1	TRBJ1-1	TGTGCCAGCAGTTCAGGGGGCGGATTAGCTTTCTTT	CASSSGGGLAFF
TRBV19	.	.	TRBJ1-1	TGTGCCAGTAGGCTACTACAGGGGAACACTGAAGCTTTCTTT	CASRLLQGNTEAFF
TRBV28	once	.	TRBJ1-5	TGTGCCAGCAGTTTCGGTACAGGCAATCAGCCCCAGCATTTT	CASSFGTGNQPQHF
TRBV19	.	.	TRBJ1-2	TGTGCCAGTCGCAGGGAATACGACTATGGCTACACCTTC	CASRREYDYGYTF
TRBV6-6	few	.	TRBJ2-2	TGTGCCAGCAGGGTAGGGAGCACCGGGGAGCTGTTTTTT	CASRVGSTGELFF
TRBV19	.	.	TRBJ1-2	TGTGCCAGTAGTATCGGGGGGACTAACTATGGCTACACCTTC	CASSIGGTNYGYTF
TRBV7-9	.	.	TRBJ1-1	TGTGCCAGCAGCTTTACAGGGAACACTGAAGCTTTCTTT	CASSFTGNTEAFF
TRBV19	few	.	TRBJ1-1	TGTGCCAGTAGTATTGGCGGGGGAGTGGGCACTGAAGCTTTCTTT	CASSIGGGVGTEAFF
TRBV7-9	.	.	TRBJ1-1	TGTTCCAGCAGCTTAGCGTTGGGCAGGGCGAACACTGAAGCTTTCTTT	CSSSLALGRANTEAFF
TRBV10-3	.	.	TRBJ2-3	TGTGCCATCAAGCTAGGTGGGGATACGCAGTATTTT	CAIKLGGDTQYF
TRBV7-6	few	.	TRBJ1-1	TGTGCCAGCAGCCCACAGACAGGTTTGAACACTGAAGCTTTCTTT	CASSPQTGLNTEAFF
TRBV19	.	TRBD2	TRBJ2-1	TGTGCCAGTAGTATAGGTTGGACTAGCGGGAGGCCCGACAATGAGCAGTTCTTC	CASSIGWTSGRPDNEQFF
TRBV29-1	.	TRBD2	TRBJ2-2	TGCAGCGCTAGCGGGGGGACCACCGGGGAGCTGTTTTTT	CSASGGTTGELFF
TRBV4-3	once	.	TRBJ2-5	TGCGCCAGCAGCTCGGGATCGAGGGGGAAAGAGACCCAGTACTTC	CASSSGSRGKETQYF
TRBV5-1	few	.	TRBJ2-5	TGCGCCAGCAGCCCCGGACACCTCCAAGAGACCCAGTACTTC	CASSPGHLQETQYF
TRBV18	.	.	TRBJ2-7	TGTGCCAGCTCAGGGGCCGACAGAGAGCAGTACTTC	CASSGADREQYF
TRBV21-1	.	.	TRBJ1-5	TGTGCCAGCAGCAAAGGCGGGGTACTGGAAAGCAATCAGCCCCAGCATTTT	CASSKGGVLESNQPQHF
TRBV7-9	once	.	TRBJ1-6	TGTTCCAGCAGCTTAACGGGCGGCAGGGGTAGTTCACCCCTCCACTTT	CSSSLTGGRGSSPLHF
TRBV7-9	.	.	TRBJ1-2	TGTTCCAGCAGCTTAGGGGAGGGCTATGGCTACACCTTC	CSSSLGEGYGYTF